Listed below are T cell receptor beta chains from one sample, sequenced in a study of cytomegalovirus exposure and HLA in healthy donors. Repertoires were generated with immunoSEQ multiplex PCR, while TCRdb's copy carries only in-frame clones and drops some. The sample contains roughly 98,000 clones, roughly three quarters of which appear only once. Sequencing was carried out using PBMCs. These receptors all stem from a female donor in good health and CMV-seronegative. CDR3s include the opening cysteine and the closing phenylalanine or tryptophan. A D gene is named only where the DNA matches it firmly. A clone size is listed for some rows: how often the clone was seen (once, few, many), or a class if it is expanded.

v_gene: TRBV6-1; d_gene: NA; abundance: NA; j_gene: TRBJ1-5; len: 12; CDR3aa: CASSSKRGVQHF; CDR3nt: TGTGCCAGCTCCTCAAAACGGGGAGTTCAGCATTTT
v_gene: TRBV4-2; d_gene: TRBD1; abundance: NA; j_gene: TRBJ1-4; len: 16; CDR3aa: CASSPSQGASNEKLFF; CDR3nt: TGTGCCAGCAGCCCTAGCCAGGGGGCTTCTAATGAAAAACTGTTTTTT
v_gene: TRBV19; d_gene: TRBD1; abundance: few; j_gene: TRBJ1-2; len: 16; CDR3aa: CASTVTGDSRNYGYTF; CDR3nt: TGTGCCAGTACCGTAACCGGGGACAGCCGTAACTATGGCTACACCTTC
v_gene: TRBV7-3; d_gene: TRBD2; abundance: once; j_gene: TRBJ2-3; len: 16; CDR3aa: CASSSGLAGVADTQYF; CDR3nt: TGTGCCAGCAGCTCGGGACTAGCGGGAGTAGCGGATACGCAGTATTTT
v_gene: TRBV5-1; d_gene: NA; abundance: NA; j_gene: TRBJ1-4; len: 14; CDR3aa: CASSLDRYYEKLFF; CDR3nt: TGCGCCAGCAGCTTGGACAGATACTATGAAAAACTGTTTTTT
v_gene: TRBV30; d_gene: NA; abundance: NA; j_gene: TRBJ2-7; len: 15; CDR3aa: CAWSVLGGKTYEQYF; CDR3nt: TGTGCCTGGAGTGTACTTGGCGGTAAAACGTACGAGCAGTACTTC
v_gene: TRBV30; d_gene: NA; abundance: NA; j_gene: TRBJ2-3; len: 17; CDR3aa: CAWSVGRWRASTDTQYF; CDR3nt: TGTGCCTGGAGCGTGGGACGCTGGAGGGCGAGCACAGATACGCAGTATTTT
v_gene: TRBV6-1; d_gene: TRBD1; abundance: few; j_gene: TRBJ1-1; len: 14; CDR3aa: CASSLTGGGTEAFF; CDR3nt: TGTGCCAGCAGCCTCACAGGGGGCGGCACTGAAGCTTTCTTT
v_gene: TRBV10-2; d_gene: TRBD1; abundance: NA; j_gene: TRBJ2-5; len: 14; CDR3aa: CASSGLTGGETQYF; CDR3nt: TGCGCCAGCAGTGGGTTGACAGGGGGAGAGACCCAGTACTTC
v_gene: TRBV15; d_gene: NA; abundance: NA; j_gene: TRBJ1-1; len: 18; CDR3aa: CATSRRRHARRSDTEAFF; CDR3nt: TGTGCCACCAGCAGACGGAGGCACGCCCGGCGTTCGGACACTGAAGCTTTCTTT
v_gene: TRBV6-6; d_gene: NA; abundance: NA; j_gene: TRBJ1-5; len: 14; CDR3aa: CASMSREGNQPQHF; CDR3nt: TGTGCCAGCATGTCCAGGGAAGGAAATCAGCCCCAGCATTTT
v_gene: TRBV6-1; d_gene: NA; abundance: NA; j_gene: TRBJ1-5; len: 14; CDR3aa: CASSASGGGQPQHF; CDR3nt: TGTGCCAGCAGTGCCTCGGGGGGAGGTCAGCCCCAGCATTTT
v_gene: TRBV11-2; d_gene: NA; abundance: few; j_gene: TRBJ2-3; len: 15; CDR3aa: CASKGTLNPADTQYF; CDR3nt: TGTGCCAGCAAGGGGACTCTTAATCCGGCAGATACGCAGTATTTT
v_gene: TRBV19; d_gene: TRBD1; abundance: NA; j_gene: TRBJ1-4; len: 14; CDR3aa: CASRQGSGNEKLFF; CDR3nt: TGTGCCAGCAGACAGGGCTCCGGTAACGAAAAACTGTTTTTT
v_gene: TRBV5-1; d_gene: TRBD1; abundance: NA; j_gene: TRBJ1-6; len: 15; CDR3aa: CASSLSRDRGGALHF; CDR3nt: TGCGCCAGCAGCTTGTCCCGGGACAGGGGGGGAGCCCTCCACTTT
v_gene: TRBV2; d_gene: NA; abundance: NA; j_gene: TRBJ1-5; len: 16; CDR3aa: CASMGRALYSNQPQHF; CDR3nt: TGTGCCAGCATGGGCAGGGCCCTTTATAGCAATCAGCCCCAGCATTTT
v_gene: TRBV2; d_gene: NA; abundance: NA; j_gene: TRBJ2-5; len: 15; CDR3aa: CASRGRAPDKETQYF; CDR3nt: TGTGCCAGCAGGGGCAGGGCGCCGGATAAAGAGACCCAGTACTTC
v_gene: TRBV9; d_gene: TRBD2; abundance: NA; j_gene: TRBJ2-1; len: 15; CDR3aa: CASSVRDYRGDEQFF; CDR3nt: TGTGCCAGCAGCGTCCGGGACTACCGAGGGGATGAGCAGTTCTTC
v_gene: TRBV7-2; d_gene: NA; abundance: few; j_gene: TRBJ2-2; len: 13; CDR3aa: CASSLGSGGELFF; CDR3nt: TGTGCCAGCAGCTTAGGGTCGGGTGGGGAGCTGTTTTTT
v_gene: TRBV5-6; d_gene: TRBD1; abundance: NA; j_gene: TRBJ1-3; len: 17; CDR3aa: CASGPGTGQRTGNTIYF; CDR3nt: TGTGCCAGCGGCCCGGGAACGGGACAGCGAACTGGAAACACCATATATTTT
v_gene: TRBV7-2; d_gene: NA; abundance: NA; j_gene: TRBJ1-5; len: 14; CDR3aa: CASSLRGARQPQHF; CDR3nt: TGTGCCAGCAGCTTACGGGGGGCCAGGCAGCCCCAGCATTTT
v_gene: TRBV19; d_gene: TRBD1; abundance: NA; j_gene: TRBJ1-1; len: 13; CDR3aa: CASSWTGGTEAFF; CDR3nt: TGTGCCAGTAGTTGGACAGGTGGCACTGAAGCTTTCTTT
v_gene: TRBV4-2; d_gene: NA; abundance: NA; j_gene: TRBJ2-6; len: 18; CDR3aa: CASSQDLAGFSGANVLTF; CDR3nt: TGTGCCAGCAGCCAAGATCTTGCAGGCTTCTCTGGGGCCAACGTCCTGACTTTC
v_gene: TRBV6-5; d_gene: NA; abundance: NA; j_gene: TRBJ2-1; len: 15; CDR3aa: CASSPSGVKYNEQFF; CDR3nt: TGTGCCAGCAGCCCCTCGGGGGTGAAATACAATGAGCAGTTCTTC
v_gene: TRBV6-1; d_gene: NA; abundance: NA; j_gene: TRBJ1-1; len: 17; CDR3aa: CASSEDLKGWRNTEAFF; CDR3nt: TGTGCCAGCAGTGAAGACTTAAAGGGGTGGAGGAACACTGAAGCTTTCTTT
v_gene: TRBV6-5; d_gene: NA; abundance: NA; j_gene: TRBJ2-1; len: 14; CDR3aa: CASSYSALVDEQFF; CDR3nt: TGTGCCAGCAGTTACTCGGCCCTAGTGGATGAGCAGTTCTTC
v_gene: TRBV7-9; d_gene: NA; abundance: NA; j_gene: TRBJ1-4; len: 15; CDR3aa: CASSLGGVDHEKLFF; CDR3nt: TGTGCCAGCAGCTTAGGAGGAGTCGACCATGAAAAACTGTTTTTT
v_gene: TRBV4-1; d_gene: NA; abundance: NA; j_gene: TRBJ1-1; len: 14; CDR3aa: CASSQEEGGTEAFF; CDR3nt: TGCGCCAGCAGCCAAGAGGAGGGTGGAACTGAAGCTTTCTTT
v_gene: TRBV5-1; d_gene: NA; abundance: NA; j_gene: TRBJ2-5; len: 16; CDR3aa: CASSLARAKDQETQYF; CDR3nt: TGCGCCAGCAGCTTGGCCAGGGCGAAGGATCAAGAGACCCAGTACTTC
v_gene: TRBV5-6; d_gene: TRBD1; abundance: NA; j_gene: TRBJ2-2; len: 15; CDR3aa: CASSETGRNTGELFF; CDR3nt: TGTGCCAGCAGCGAGACAGGGAGGAACACCGGGGAGCTGTTTTTT
v_gene: TRBV28; d_gene: TRBD2; abundance: NA; j_gene: TRBJ2-7; len: 14; CDR3aa: CASSPTSGKREQYF; CDR3nt: TGTGCCAGCAGTCCGACTAGCGGGAAACGCGAGCAGTACTTC
v_gene: TRBV6-1; d_gene: NA; abundance: NA; j_gene: TRBJ2-1; len: 14; CDR3aa: CANIVIQGGNEQFF; CDR3nt: TGTGCCAACATTGTAATACAGGGCGGCAATGAGCAGTTCTTC
v_gene: TRBV7-3; d_gene: NA; abundance: NA; j_gene: TRBJ2-7; len: 15; CDR3aa: CASSFGGRTPYEQYF; CDR3nt: TGTGCCAGCAGCTTCGGAGGCAGAACTCCCTACGAGCAGTACTTC
v_gene: TRBV10-3; d_gene: TRBD1; abundance: NA; j_gene: TRBJ2-6; len: 20; CDR3aa: CAISESWQGAISSGANVLTF; CDR3nt: TGTGCCATCAGTGAGTCTTGGCAGGGGGCCATAAGCTCTGGGGCCAACGTCCTGACTTTC
v_gene: TRBV11-3; d_gene: TRBD1; abundance: NA; j_gene: TRBJ2-1; len: 15; CDR3aa: CASSSGQGKNNEQFF; CDR3nt: TGTGCCAGCAGCTCGGGACAGGGGAAAAACAATGAGCAGTTCTTC
v_gene: TRBV6-4; d_gene: TRBD1; abundance: NA; j_gene: TRBJ2-7; len: 15; CDR3aa: CASSFLPGGSYEQYF; CDR3nt: TGTGCCAGCTCGTTCTTACCAGGGGGATCCTACGAGCAGTACTTC
v_gene: TRBV6-5; d_gene: TRBD1; abundance: NA; j_gene: TRBJ1-6; len: 15; CDR3aa: CASSYVITGESPLHF; CDR3nt: TGTGCCAGCAGTTACGTTATAACAGGGGAGTCACCCCTCCACTTT